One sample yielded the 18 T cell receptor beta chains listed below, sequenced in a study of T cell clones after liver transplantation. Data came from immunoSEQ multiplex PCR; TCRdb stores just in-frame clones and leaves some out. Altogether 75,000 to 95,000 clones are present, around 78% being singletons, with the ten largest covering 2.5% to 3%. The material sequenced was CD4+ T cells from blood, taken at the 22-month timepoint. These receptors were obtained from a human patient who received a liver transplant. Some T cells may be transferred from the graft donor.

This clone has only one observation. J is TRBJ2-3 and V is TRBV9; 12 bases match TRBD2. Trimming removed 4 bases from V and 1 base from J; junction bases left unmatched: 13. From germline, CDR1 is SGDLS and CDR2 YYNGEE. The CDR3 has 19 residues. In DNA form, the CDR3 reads TGTGCCAGCAGCCTCAGAGGACTAGCGGGGATTGGGGGCACAGATACGCAGTATTTT. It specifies CASSLRGLAGIGGTDTQYF.

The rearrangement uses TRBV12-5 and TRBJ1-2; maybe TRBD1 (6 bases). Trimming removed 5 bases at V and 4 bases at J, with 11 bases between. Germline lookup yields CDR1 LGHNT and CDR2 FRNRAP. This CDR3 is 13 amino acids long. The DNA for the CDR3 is TGTGCTAGTGGTACAGGGATGGGCTATGGCTACACCTTC. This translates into CASGTGMGYGYTF.

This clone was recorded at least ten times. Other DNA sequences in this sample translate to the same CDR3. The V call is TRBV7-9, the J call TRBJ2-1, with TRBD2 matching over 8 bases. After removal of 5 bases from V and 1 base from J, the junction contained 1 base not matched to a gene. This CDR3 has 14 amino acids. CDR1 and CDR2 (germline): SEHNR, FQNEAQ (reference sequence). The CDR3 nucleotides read TGTGCCAGCAGCCGCGGGGGGTCCTACAATGAGCAGTTCTTC. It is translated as CASSRGGSYNEQFF.

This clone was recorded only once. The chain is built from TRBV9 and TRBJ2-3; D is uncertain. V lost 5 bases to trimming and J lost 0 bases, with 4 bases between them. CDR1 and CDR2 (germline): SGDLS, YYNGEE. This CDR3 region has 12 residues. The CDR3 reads CASSASTDTQYF. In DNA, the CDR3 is TGTGCCAGCAGTGCCAGCACAGATACGCAGTATTTT.

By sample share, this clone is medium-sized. CDR3 nucleotide sequence: TGTGCCAGCAGCTTGCAGGGGCCCTATGGCTACACCTTC. Protein sequence: CASSLQGPYGYTF. J is TRBJ1-2 and V is TRBV5-4; possible D gene TRBD1, 6 bases. Germline CDR1 is SGHNT and CDR2 is YYREEE (reference sequence). This CDR3 comprises 13 residues. V gave up 1 base and J gave up 4 bases, with 8 bases separating them.

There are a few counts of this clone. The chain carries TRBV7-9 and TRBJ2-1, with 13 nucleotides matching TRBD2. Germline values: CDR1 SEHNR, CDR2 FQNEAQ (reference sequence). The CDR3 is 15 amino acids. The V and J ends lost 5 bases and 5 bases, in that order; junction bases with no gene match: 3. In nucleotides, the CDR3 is TGTGCCAGCAGCGCCGGACTAGCGGGAGACAATGAGCAGTTCTTC. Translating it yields CASSAGLAGDNEQFF.

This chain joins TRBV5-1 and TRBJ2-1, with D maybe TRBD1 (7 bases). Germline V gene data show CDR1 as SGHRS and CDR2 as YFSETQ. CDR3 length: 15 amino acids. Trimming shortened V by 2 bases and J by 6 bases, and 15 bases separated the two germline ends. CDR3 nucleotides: TGCGCCAGCAGCTTCGGGCAGGGGGGCCTCAATGAGCAGTTCTTC. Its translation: CASSFGQGGLNEQFF. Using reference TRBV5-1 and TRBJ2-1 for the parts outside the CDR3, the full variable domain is KAGVTQTPRYLIKTRGQQVTLSCSPISGHRSVSWYQQTPGQGLQFLFEYFSETQRNKGNFPGRFSGRQFSNSRSEMNVSTLELGDSALYLCASSFGQGGLNEQFFGPGTRLTVL.

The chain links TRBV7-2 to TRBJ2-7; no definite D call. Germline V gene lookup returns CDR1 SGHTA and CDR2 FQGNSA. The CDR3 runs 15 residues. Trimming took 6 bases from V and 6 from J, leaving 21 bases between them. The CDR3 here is CASRMERGGEVEQYF. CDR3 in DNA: TGTGCCAGCAGGATGGAGAGAGGCGGTGAAGTCGAGCAGTACTTC. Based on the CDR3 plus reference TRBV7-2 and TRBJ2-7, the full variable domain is GAGVSQSPSNKVTEKGKDVELRCDPISGHTALYWYRQSLGQGLEFLIYFQGNSAPDKSGLPSDRFSAERTGGSVSTLTIQRTQQEDSAVYLCASRMERGGEVEQYFGPGTRLTVT.

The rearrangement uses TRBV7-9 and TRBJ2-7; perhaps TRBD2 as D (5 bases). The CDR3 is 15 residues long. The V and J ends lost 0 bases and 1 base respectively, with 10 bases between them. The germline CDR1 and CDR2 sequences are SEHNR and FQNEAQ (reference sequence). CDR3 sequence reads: CASSLAGRGSYEQYF. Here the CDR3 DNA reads TGTGCCAGCAGCTTAGCGGGCCGGGGTTCCTACGAGCAGTACTTC. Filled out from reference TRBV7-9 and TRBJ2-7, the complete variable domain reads DTGVSQNPRHKITKRGQNVTFRCDPISEHNRLYWYRQTLGQGPEFLTYFQNEAQLEKSRLLSDRFSAERPKGSFSTLEIQRTEQGDSAMYLCASSLAGRGSYEQYFGPGTRLTVT.

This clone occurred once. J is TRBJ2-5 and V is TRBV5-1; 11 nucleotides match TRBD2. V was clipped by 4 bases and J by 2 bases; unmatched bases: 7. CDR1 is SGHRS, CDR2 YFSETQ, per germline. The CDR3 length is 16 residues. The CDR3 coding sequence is TGCGCCAGCAGCCTCCGGGTAGCGGGGGGGCAAGAGACCCAGTACTTC. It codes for CASSLRVAGGQETQYF.

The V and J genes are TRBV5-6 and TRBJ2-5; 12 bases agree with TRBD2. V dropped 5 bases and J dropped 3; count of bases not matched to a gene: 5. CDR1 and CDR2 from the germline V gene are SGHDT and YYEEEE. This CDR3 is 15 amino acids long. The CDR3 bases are TGTGCCAGCAGGCAACTAGCGGGGGGAGAAGAGACCCAGTACTTC. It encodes CASRQLAGGEETQYF.

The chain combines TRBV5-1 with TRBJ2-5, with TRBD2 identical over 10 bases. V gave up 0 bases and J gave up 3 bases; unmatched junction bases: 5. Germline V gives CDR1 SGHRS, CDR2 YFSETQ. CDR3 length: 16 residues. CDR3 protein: CASSLGASGGKETQYF. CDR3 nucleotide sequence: TGCGCCAGCAGCTTGGGAGCTAGCGGGGGAAAAGAGACCCAGTACTTC.

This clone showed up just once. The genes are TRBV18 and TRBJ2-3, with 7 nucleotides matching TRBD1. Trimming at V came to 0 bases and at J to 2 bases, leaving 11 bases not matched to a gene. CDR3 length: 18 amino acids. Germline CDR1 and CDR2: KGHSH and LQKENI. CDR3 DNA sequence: TGTGCCAGCTCACCACCCAGCACAGGGGCCTTATTCACAGATACGCAGTATTTT. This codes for CASSPPSTGALFTDTQYF. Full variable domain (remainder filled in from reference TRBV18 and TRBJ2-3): NAGVMQNPRHLVRRRGQEARLRCSPMKGHSHVYWYRQLPEEGLKFMVYLQKENIIDESGMPKERFSAEFPKEGPSILRIQQVVRGDSAAYFCASSPPSTGALFTDTQYFGPGTRLTVL.

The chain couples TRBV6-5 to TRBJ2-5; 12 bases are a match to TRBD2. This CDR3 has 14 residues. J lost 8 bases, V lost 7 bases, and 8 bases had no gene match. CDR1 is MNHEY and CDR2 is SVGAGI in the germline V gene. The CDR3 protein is CASMRTSGAGTQYF. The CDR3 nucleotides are TGTGCCAGCATGAGGACTAGCGGGGCTGGAACCCAGTACTTC.

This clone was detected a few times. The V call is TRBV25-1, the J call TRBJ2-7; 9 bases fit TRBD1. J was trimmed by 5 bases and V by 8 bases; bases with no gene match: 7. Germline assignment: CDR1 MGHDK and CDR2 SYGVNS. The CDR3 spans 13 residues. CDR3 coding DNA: TGTGCCAGCGGGGGACAGGGCATAAACGAGCAGTACTTC. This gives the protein CASGGQGINEQYF.

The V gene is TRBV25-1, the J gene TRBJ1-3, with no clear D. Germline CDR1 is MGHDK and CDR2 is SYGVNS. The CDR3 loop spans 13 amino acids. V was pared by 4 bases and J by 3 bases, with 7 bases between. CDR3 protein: CASSASFGNTIYF. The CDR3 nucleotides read TGTGCCAGCAGTGCATCATTTGGAAACACCATATATTTT.

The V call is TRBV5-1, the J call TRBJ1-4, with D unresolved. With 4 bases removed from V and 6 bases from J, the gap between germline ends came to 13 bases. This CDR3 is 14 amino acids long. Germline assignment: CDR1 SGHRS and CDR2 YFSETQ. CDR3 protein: CASSKSGTDEKLFF. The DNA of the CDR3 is TGCGCCAGCAGCAAATCAGGTACCGATGAAAAACTGTTTTTT.

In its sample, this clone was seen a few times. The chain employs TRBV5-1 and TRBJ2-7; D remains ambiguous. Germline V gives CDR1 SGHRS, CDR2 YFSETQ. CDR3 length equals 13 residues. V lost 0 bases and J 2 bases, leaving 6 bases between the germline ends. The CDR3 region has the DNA TGCGCCAGCAGCTTGGAAGGGACCTACGAGCAGTACTTC. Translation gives CASSLEGTYEQYF. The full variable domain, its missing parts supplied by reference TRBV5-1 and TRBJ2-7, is KAGVTQTPRYLIKTRGQQVTLSCSPISGHRSVSWYQQTPGQGLQFLFEYFSETQRNKGNFPGRFSGRQFSNSRSEMNVSTLELGDSALYLCASSLEGTYEQYFGPGTRLTVT.